A single sample is the source of the 9 T cell receptor beta chains below, sequenced in a study of shared clonotypes between healthy human individuals. Clones were read by immunoSEQ multiplex PCR, and TCRdb kept only the in-frame ones, dropping some. This table has a few million clones, around 93% appearing once. Sequencing was carried out using naive CD4+ T cells from PBMCs. The subset here: CD45RA+ positively selected. The receptors originated from a man younger than 30 in good health. Some clones in this sample may be carry-over from other donors' samples.

This sequence joins TRBV5-1 and TRBJ2-7, with 7 bases fitting TRBD2. Germline values: CDR1 SGHRS, CDR2 YFSETQ. The length of the CDR3 is 15 residues. V trimming: 0 bases; J trimming: 7 bases; junction bases outside the gene matches: 10. The chain's CDR3 is CASSLEGAGVREQYF. The CDR3 bases are TGCGCCAGCAGCTTGGAAGGTGCGGGAGTGAGGGAGCAGTACTTC.

Points on this clone: In the same sample, other DNA sequences code for this CDR3. V usage is TRBV28 and J usage is TRBJ2-7; the D is unclear. In germline, CDR1 is MDHEN, CDR2 SYDVKM. V dropped 4 bases and J dropped 2 bases, with 6 bases sitting between them. The CDR3 runs to 12 residues. Here the CDR3 DNA reads TGTGCCAGCAGTTCAACCACCTACGAGCAGTACTTC. This translates into CASSSTTYEQYF.

J is TRBJ1-1 and V is TRBV2; D gene uncertain. V was cut by 5 bases and J by 4 bases, with 14 bases left in between. CDR1 and CDR2 (germline): SNHLY, FYNNEI. This CDR3 contains 14 residues. In DNA, the CDR3 is TGTGCCAGCAGTAAGGCTGGGGTCGCCACTGAAGCTTTCTTT. Translated, it gives CASSKAGVATEAFF.

The chain carries TRBV28 and TRBJ2-7; 9 nucleotides agree with TRBD2. This CDR3 is built from 15 residues. After removal of 6 bases from V and 4 bases from J, the junction contained 10 bases not matched to a gene. CDR1 MDHEN and CDR2 SYDVKM come from the germline V gene. The CDR3 sequence is CASSPYWREGYEQYF. The DNA for the CDR3 is TGTGCCAGCAGCCCATACTGGCGGGAGGGGTACGAGCAGTACTTC.

This clone showed up just a few times. Other DNA sequences from this sample encode an identical CDR3 as well. The chain has TRBV28 and TRBJ2-1; no clear D. Germline lookup yields CDR1 MDHEN and CDR2 SYDVKM. Trimming removed 3 bases from V and 7 bases from J, with 4 bases in between. CDR3 length equals 11 residues. CDR3 bases: TGTGCCAGCAGTTTGGAGAATGAGCAGTTCTTC. It encodes CASSLENEQFF.

The chain is built from TRBV18 and TRBJ1-3, with 9 bases lining up with TRBD1. CDR3 length: 15 amino acids. J lost 1 base, V lost 5 bases, and 3 bases had no gene match. Germline CDR1 and CDR2: KGHSH and LQKENI. The CDR3 reads CASSSDRGSGNTIYF. CDR3 sequence (DNA): TGTGCCAGCTCATCTGACAGGGGGTCTGGAAACACCATATATTTT.

The chain uses TRBV18 and TRBJ2-7; 8 bases are shared with TRBD1. V was clipped by 3 bases and J by 6 bases; unmatched bases: 7. CDR1 is KGHSH and CDR2 is LQKENI in the germline V gene. This CDR3 is built from 14 residues. CDR3 DNA sequence: TGTGCCAGCTCACCGGACAGGGTTAAAGCCGAGCAGTACTTC. It yields the protein CASSPDRVKAEQYF.

The rearrangement joins TRBV15 to TRBJ1-1; D gene uncertain. The V gene lost 0 bases and the J gene lost 6 bases, with 11 bases spanning the gap. Germline-derived CDR1 and CDR2 are LNHNV and YYDKDF (reference sequence). The CDR3 has 14 residues. In DNA form, the CDR3 reads TGTGCCACCAGCAGAGATCGTGGGCGGGCTGAAGCTTTCTTT. This sequence encodes CATSRDRGRAEAFF.

The chain employs TRBV5-1 and TRBJ1-1; D perhaps matches TRBD1 (5 bases). V was clipped by 2 bases and J by 5 bases, with 16 bases between them. Germline V lookup: CDR1 SGHRS, CDR2 YFSETQ. CDR3 length equals 15 residues. This CDR3 is CASSFTPAGGTEAFF. CDR3 in DNA: TGCGCCAGCAGCTTCACGCCGGCCGGGGGAACTGAAGCTTTCTTT.